This T cell receptor beta chain stems from a study of glioma-infiltrating T cells after dendritic cell vaccination. Libraries were prepared by immunoSEQ multiplex PCR; TCRdb keeps only in-frame clonotypes and omits some of them. The table has about 50,000 clones, over 75% seen once. Germline CDR1 KGHSH, CDR2 LQKENI. The V gene end was trimmed by 4 bases and the J gene end by 5 bases; junction bases not matched to a gene: 6. This CDR3 is built from 15 residues. The time point denotes: after dendritic cell vaccination, including at tumor progression/relapse. Before vaccination, two weeks after the third vaccination, and at progression, PBMC were collected.

J is TRBJ2-1 and V is TRBV18; 9 bases are a match to TRBD1. This sample comprised blood, obtained after dendritic cell vaccination. The clonotype originates from a human donor with glioblastoma. Here the CDR3 DNA reads TGTGCCAGCTCACTGCCGGGACAGGGAGACAATGAGCAGTTCTTC. This codes for CASSLPGQGDNEQFF.